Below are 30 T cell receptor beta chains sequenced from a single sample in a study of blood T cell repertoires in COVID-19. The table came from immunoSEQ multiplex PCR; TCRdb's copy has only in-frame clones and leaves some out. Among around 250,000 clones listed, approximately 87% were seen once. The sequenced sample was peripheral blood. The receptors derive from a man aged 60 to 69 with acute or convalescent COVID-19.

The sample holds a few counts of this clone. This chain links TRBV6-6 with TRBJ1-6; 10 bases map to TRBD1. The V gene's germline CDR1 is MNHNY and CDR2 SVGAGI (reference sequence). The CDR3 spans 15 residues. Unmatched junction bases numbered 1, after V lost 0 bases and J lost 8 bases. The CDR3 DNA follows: TGTGCCAGCAGTTACTCGGGGACAGGGGATTCACCCCTCCACTTT. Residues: CASSYSGTGDSPLHF.

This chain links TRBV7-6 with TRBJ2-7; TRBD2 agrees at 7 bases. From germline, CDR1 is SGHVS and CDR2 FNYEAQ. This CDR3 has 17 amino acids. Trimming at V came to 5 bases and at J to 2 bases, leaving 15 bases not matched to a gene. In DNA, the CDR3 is TGTGCCAGCAGCCAGACCGTAGCGGGTGCCTCTCCCTACGAGCAGTACTTC. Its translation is CASSQTVAGASPYEQYF.

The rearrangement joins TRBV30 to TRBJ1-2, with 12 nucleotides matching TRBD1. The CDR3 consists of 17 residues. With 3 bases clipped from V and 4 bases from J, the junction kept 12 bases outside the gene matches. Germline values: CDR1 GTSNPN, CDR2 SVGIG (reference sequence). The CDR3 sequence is CAWSEGGPGQGAYGYTF. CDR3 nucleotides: TGTGCCTGGAGCGAAGGGGGACCGGGACAGGGGGCCTATGGCTACACCTTC.

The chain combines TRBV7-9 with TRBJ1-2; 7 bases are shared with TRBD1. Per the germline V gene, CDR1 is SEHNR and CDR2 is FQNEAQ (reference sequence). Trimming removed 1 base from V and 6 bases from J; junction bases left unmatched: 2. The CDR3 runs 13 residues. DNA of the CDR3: TGTGCCAGCAGCTTAGGGCAGGGGGATGGCTACACCTTC. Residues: CASSLGQGDGYTF. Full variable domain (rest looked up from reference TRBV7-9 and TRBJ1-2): DTGVSQNPRHKITKRGQNVTFRCDPISEHNRLYWYRQTLGQGPEFLTYFQNEAQLEKSRLLSDRFSAERPKGSFSTLEIQRTEQGDSAMYLCASSLGQGDGYTFGSGTRLTVV.

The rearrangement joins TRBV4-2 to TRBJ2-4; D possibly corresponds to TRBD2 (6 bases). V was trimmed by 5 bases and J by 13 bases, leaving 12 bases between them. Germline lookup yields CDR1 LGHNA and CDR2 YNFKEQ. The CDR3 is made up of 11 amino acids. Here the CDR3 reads CASSGGGSQYF. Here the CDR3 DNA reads TGTGCCAGCAGCGGGGGAGGCAGCCAGTACTTC.

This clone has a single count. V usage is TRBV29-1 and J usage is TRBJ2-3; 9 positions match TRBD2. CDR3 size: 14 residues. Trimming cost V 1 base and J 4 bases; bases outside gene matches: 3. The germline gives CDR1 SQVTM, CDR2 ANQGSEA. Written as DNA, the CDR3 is TGCAGCGTTGAAGGTAGCGGGAGCCCAGATACGCAGTATTTT. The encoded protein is CSVEGSGSPDTQYF.

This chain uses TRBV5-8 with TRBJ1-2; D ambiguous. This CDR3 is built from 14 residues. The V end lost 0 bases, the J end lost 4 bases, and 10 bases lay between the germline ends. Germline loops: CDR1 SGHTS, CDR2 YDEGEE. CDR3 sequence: CASSLVQVVYGYTF. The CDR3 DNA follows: TGTGCCAGCAGCTTGGTCCAGGTTGTCTATGGCTACACCTTC. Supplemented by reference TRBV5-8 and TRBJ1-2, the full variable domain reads EAGVTQSPTHLIKTRGQQATLRCSPISGHTSVYWYQQALGLGLQFLLWYDEGEERNRGNFPPRFSGRQFPNYSSELNVNALELEDSALYLCASSLVQVVYGYTFGSGTRLTVV.

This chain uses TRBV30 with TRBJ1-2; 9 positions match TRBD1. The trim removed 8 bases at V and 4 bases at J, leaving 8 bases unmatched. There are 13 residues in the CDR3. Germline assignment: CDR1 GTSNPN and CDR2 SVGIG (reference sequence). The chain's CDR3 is CALLTGGIYGYTF. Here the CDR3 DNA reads TGTGCCCTGCTGACAGGGGGGATCTATGGCTACACCTTC.

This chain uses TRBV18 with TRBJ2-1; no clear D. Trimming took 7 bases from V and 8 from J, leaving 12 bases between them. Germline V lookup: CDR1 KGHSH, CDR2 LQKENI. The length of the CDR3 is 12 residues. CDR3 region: CASCPSRDEQFF. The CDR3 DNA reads TGTGCCAGCTGTCCCTCCCGGGATGAGCAGTTCTTC. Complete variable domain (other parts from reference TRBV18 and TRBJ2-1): NAGVMQNPRHLVRRRGQEARLRCSPMKGHSHVYWYRQLPEEGLKFMVYLQKENIIDESGMPKERFSAEFPKEGPSILRIQQVVRGDSAAYFCASCPSRDEQFFGPGTRLTVL.

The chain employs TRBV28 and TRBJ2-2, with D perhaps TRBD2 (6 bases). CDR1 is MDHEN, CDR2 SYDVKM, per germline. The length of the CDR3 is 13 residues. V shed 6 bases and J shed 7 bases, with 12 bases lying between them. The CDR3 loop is CASRDGGIGELFF. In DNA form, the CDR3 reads TGTGCCAGCAGAGACGGGGGTATCGGGGAGCTGTTTTTT.

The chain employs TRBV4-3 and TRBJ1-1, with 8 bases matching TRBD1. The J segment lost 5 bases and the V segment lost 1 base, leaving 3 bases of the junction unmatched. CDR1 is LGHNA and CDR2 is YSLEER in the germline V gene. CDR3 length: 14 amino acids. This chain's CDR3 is CASSQGGQATEAFF. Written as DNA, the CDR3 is TGCGCCAGCAGCCAAGGGGGACAGGCTACTGAAGCTTTCTTT.

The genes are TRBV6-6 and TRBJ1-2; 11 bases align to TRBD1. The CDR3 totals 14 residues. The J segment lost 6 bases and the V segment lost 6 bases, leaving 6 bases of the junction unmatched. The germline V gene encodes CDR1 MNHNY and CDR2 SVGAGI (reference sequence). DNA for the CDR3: TGTGCCAGCAGAACACCGGGACAGGGGGATGGCTACACCTTC. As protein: CASRTPGQGDGYTF.

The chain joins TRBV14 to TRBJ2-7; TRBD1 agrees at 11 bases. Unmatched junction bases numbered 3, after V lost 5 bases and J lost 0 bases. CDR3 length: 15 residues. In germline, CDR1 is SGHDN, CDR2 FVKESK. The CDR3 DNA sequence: TGTGCCAGCAGCAGGGGACAGGGGGTCTCCTACGAGCAGTACTTC. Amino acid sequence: CASSRGQGVSYEQYF.

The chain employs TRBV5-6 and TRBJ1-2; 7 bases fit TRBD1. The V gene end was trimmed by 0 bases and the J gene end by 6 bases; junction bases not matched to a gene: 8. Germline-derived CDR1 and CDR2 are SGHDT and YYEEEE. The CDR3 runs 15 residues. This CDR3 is CASSLAAGGWHGYTF. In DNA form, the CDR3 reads TGTGCCAGCAGCTTGGCCGCAGGGGGATGGCATGGCTACACCTTC.

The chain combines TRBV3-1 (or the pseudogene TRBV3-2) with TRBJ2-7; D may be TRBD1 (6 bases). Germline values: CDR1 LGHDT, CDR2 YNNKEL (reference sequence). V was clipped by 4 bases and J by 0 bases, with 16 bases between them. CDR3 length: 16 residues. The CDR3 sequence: CASSREGDPSSYEQYF. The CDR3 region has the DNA TGTGCCAGCAGCCGCGAGGGGGACCCGAGCTCCTACGAGCAGTACTTC.

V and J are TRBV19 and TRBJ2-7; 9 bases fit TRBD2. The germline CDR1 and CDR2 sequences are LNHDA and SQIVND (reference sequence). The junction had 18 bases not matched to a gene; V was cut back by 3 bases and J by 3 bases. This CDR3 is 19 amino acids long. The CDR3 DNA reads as TGTGCCAGTAGTATTGGGGCCTTTGGTAGCGGGAGACTCCACTACGAGCAGTACTTC. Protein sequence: CASSIGAFGSGRLHYEQYF.

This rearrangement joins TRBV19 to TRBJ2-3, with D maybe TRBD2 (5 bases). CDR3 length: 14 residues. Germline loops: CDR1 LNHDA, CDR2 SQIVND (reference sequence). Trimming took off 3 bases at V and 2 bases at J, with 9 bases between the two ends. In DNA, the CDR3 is TGTGCCAGTAGTATCGACGGGAACACAGATACGCAGTATTTT. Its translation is CASSIDGNTDTQYF.

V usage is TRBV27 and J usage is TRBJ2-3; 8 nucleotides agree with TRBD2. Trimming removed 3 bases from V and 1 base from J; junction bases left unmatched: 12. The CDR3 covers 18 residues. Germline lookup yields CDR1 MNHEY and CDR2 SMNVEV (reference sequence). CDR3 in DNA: TGTGCCAGCAGTTTCTTAGCGGGACGATCTAGTGGCACAGATACGCAGTATTTT. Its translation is CASSFLAGRSSGTDTQYF.

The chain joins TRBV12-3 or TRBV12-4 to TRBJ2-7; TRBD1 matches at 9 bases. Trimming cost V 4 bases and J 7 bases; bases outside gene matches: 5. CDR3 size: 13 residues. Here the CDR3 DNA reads TGTGCCAGCAGTTGGGACAGGGAAGAGGAGCAGTACTTC. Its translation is CASSWDREEEQYF.

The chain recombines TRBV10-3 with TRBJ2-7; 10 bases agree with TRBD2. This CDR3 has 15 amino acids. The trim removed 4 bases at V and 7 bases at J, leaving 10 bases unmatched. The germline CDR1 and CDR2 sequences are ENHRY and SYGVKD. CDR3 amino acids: CAISGEVAGGREQYF. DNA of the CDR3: TGTGCCATCAGTGGGGAGGTAGCGGGAGGAAGGGAGCAGTACTTC.

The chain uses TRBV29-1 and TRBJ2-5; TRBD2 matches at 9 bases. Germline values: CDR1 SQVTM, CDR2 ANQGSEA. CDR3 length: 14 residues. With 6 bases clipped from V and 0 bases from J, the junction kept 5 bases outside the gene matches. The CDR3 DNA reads TGCAGCGTCCGACTAGCGGAGTACCAAGAGACCCAGTACTTC. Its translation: CSVRLAEYQETQYF.

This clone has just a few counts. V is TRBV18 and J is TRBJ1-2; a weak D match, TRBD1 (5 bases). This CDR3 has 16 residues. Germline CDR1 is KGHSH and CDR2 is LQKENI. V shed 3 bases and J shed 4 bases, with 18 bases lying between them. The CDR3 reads CASSPFVGQGGYGYTF. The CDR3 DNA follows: TGTGCCAGCTCACCTTTCGTCGGGCAGGGAGGCTATGGCTACACCTTC.

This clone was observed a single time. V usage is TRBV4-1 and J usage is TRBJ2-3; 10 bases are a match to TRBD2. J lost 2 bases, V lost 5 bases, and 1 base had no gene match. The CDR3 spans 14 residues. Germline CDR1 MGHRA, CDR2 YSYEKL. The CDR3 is CASSTSGATDTQYF. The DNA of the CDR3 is TGCGCCAGCAGCACTAGCGGGGCCACAGATACGCAGTATTTT.

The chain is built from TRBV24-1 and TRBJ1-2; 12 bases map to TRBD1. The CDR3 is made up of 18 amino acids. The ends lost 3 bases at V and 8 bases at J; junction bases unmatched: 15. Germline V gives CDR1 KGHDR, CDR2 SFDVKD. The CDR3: CATSDRGFSGTGGDGYTF. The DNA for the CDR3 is TGTGCCACCAGTGATAGGGGCTTCTCCGGGACAGGGGGCGACGGCTACACCTTC.

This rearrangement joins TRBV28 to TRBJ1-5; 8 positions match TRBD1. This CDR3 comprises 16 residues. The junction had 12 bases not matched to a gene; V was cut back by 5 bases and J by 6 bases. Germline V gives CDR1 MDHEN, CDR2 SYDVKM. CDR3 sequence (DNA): TGTGCCAGCAGTCAACCCCGACAGGGGCGGCCTCAGCCCCAGCATTTT. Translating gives CASSQPRQGRPQPQHF.

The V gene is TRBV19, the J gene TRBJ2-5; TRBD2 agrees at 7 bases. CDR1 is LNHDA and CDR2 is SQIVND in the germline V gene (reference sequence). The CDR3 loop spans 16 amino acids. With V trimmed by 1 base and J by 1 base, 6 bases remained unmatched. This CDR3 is CASSIVLAQIQETQYF. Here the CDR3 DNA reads TGTGCCAGTAGTATAGTACTAGCGCAGATCCAAGAGACCCAGTACTTC. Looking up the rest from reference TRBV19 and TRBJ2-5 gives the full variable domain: DGGITQSPKYLFRKEGQNVTLSCEQNLNHDAMYWYRQDPGQGLRLIYYSQIVNDFQKGDIAEGYSVSREKKESFPLTVTSAQKNPTAFYLCASSIVLAQIQETQYFGPGTRLLVL.

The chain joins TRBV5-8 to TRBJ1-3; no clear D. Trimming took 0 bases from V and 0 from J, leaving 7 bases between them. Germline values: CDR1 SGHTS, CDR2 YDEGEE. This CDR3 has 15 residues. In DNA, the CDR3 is TGTGCCAGCAGCTTGGTCAAATTCTCTGGAAACACCATATATTTT. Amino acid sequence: CASSLVKFSGNTIYF.

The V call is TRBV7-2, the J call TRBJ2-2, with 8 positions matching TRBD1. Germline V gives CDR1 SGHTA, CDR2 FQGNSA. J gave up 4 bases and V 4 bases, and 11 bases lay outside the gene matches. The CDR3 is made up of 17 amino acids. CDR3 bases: TGTGCCAGCAGCTCTGATTCGACAGGGGAAGGCACCGGGGAGCTGTTTTTT. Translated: CASSSDSTGEGTGELFF.

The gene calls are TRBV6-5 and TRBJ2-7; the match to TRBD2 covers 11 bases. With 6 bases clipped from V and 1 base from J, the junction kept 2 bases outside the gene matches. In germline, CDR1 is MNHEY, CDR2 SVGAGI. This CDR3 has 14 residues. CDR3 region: CASSLAGGSYEQYF. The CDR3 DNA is TGTGCCAGCAGCCTAGCGGGAGGATCCTACGAGCAGTACTTC.

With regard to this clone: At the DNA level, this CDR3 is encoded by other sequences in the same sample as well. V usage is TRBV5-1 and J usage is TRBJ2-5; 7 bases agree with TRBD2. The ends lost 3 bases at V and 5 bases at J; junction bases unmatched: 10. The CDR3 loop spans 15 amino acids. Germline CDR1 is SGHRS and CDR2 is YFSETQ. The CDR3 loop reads CASSSPRGEAETQYF. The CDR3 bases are TGCGCCAGCAGCTCGCCCCGGGGGGAGGCGGAGACCCAGTACTTC.